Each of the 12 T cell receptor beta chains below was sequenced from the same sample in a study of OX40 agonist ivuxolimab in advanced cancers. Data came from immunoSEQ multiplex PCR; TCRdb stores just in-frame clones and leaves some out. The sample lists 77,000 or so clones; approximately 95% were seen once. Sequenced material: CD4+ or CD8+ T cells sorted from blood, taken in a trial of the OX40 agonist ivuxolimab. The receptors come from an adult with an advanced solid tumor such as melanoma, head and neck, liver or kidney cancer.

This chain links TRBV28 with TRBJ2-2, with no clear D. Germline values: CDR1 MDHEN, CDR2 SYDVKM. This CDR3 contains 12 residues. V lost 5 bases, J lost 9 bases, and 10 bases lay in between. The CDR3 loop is CASSLLNRELFF. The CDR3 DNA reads TGTGCCAGCAGTCTTCTAAACCGGGAGCTGTTTTTT.

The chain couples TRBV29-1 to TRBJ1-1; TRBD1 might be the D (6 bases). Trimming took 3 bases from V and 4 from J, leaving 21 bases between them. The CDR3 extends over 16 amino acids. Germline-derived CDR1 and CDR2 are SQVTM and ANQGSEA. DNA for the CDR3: TGCAGCGTTGACGGGATATCAGGGACATGGAGCACTGAAGCTTTCTTT. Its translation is CSVDGISGTWSTEAFF.

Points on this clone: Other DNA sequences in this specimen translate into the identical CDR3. Written as DNA, the CDR3 is TGTGCCTGGAGTCGCCAGAACACTGAAGCTTTCTTT. The encoded protein is CAWSRQNTEAFF. V gene TRBV30 combines with J gene TRBJ1-1; D ambiguous. The germline V gene encodes CDR1 GTSNPN and CDR2 SVGIG (reference sequence). V was pared by 2 bases and J by 1 base, with 5 bases between. The CDR3 is 12 amino acids. Using reference TRBV30 and TRBJ1-1 for the parts outside the CDR3, the full variable domain is SQTIHQWPATLVQPVGSPLSLECTVEGTSNPNLYWYRQAAGRGLQLLFYSVGIGQISSEVPQNLSASRPQDRQFILSSKKLLLSDSGFYLCAWSRQNTEAFFGQGTRLTVV.

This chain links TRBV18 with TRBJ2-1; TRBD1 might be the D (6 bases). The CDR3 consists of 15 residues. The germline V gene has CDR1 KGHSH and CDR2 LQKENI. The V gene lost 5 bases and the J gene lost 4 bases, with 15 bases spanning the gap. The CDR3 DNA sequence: TGTGCCAGCTCATCCACAGGGCTCATGTACAATGAGCAGTTCTTC. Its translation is CASSSTGLMYNEQFF.

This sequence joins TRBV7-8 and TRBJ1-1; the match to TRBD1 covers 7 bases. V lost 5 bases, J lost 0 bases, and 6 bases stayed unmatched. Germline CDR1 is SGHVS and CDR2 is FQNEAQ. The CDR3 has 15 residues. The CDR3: CASSRAGTVNTEAFF. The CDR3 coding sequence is TGTGCCAGCAGCCGGGCCGGGACAGTGAACACTGAAGCTTTCTTT.

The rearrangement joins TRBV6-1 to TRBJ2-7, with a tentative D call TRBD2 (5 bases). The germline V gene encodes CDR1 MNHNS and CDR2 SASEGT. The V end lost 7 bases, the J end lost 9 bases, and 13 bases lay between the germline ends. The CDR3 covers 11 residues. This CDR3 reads CASTSGSGQYF. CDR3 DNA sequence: TGTGCCAGCACCTCGGGAAGCGGGCAGTACTTC.

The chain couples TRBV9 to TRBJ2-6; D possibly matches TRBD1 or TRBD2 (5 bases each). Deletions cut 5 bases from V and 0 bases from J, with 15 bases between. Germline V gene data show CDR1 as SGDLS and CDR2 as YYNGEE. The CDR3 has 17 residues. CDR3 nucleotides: TGTGCCAGCAGTGCTAGGGGACCCTCCTCTGGGGCCAACGTCCTGACTTTC. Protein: CASSARGPSSGANVLTF.

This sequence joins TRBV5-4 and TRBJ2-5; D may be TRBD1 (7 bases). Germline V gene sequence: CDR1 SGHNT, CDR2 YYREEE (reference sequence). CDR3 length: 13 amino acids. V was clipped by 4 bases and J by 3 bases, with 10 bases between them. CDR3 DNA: TGTGCCAGCAGCCAGGGGGGAGAAGAGACCCAGTACTTC. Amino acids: CASSQGGEETQYF.

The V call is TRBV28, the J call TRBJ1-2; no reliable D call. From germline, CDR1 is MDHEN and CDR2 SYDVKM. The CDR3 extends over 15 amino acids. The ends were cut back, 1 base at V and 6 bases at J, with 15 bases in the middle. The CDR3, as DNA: TGTGCCAGCAGTTTATCCCAAGCTTCGGTGAATGGCTACACCTTC. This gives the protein CASSLSQASVNGYTF.

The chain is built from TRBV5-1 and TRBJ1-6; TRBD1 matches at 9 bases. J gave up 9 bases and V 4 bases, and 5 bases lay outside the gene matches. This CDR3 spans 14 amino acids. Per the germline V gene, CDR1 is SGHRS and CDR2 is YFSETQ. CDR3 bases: TGCGCCAGCAGCCAGGGACAGGGTGGTTCACCCCTCCACTTT. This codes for CASSQGQGGSPLHF.

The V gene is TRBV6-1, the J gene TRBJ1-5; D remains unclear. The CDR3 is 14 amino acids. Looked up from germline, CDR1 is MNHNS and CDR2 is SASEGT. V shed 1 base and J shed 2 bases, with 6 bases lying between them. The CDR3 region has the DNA TGTGCCAGCAGTGAAGGTGGCGGCAATCAGCCCCAGCATTTT. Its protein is CASSEGGGNQPQHF.

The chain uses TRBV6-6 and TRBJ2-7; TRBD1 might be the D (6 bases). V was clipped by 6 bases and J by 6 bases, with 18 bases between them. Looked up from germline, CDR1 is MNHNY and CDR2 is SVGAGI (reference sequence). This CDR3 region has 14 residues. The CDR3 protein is CASRTAGRGSEQYF. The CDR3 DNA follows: TGTGCCAGCAGGACGGCGGGCAGGGGATCCGAGCAGTACTTC.